This is a list of T cell receptor beta chains from one sample in a study of OX40 agonist ivuxolimab in advanced cancers. Assay used: immunoSEQ multiplex PCR; TCRdb lists only in-frame clones, some missing. This table has some 21,000 clones, about 77% appearing once. The material was CD4+ or CD8+ T cells sorted from blood, obtained in a trial of the OX40 agonist ivuxolimab. These receptors were obtained from an adult with an advanced solid tumor such as melanoma, head and neck, liver or kidney cancer. The CDR3 runs from the conserved cysteine through the conserved F or W. A D gene is named only where the DNA matches it firmly. Some rows have no size entry. The others give once, few or many, or a class for an expanded clone.

TRBD2	TRBV2	TRBJ2-3	.	TGTGCCACCCGACTAGCGGGGGGGCCCGATACGCAGTATTTT	CATRLAGGPDTQYF
TRBD1	TRBV4-2	TRBJ2-1	.	TGTGCCAGCAGCCAAGATTGGACAGGGGGCCAGAATGAGCAGTTCTTC	CASSQDWTGGQNEQFF
.	TRBV7-6	TRBJ2-7	.	TGTGCCAGCTCTGGCGAGGTAGGGGAGGCCTACGAGCAGTACTTC	CASSGEVGEAYEQYF
.	TRBV4-1	TRBJ2-7	.	TGCGCCAGCAGCCAAGAGGCAGGACGGCTCTACGAGCAGTACTTC	CASSQEAGRLYEQYF
.	TRBV4-1	TRBJ2-7	once	TGCGCCAGCAGCCAAGAGGGGCGGGAATCCTACGAGCAGTACTTC	CASSQEGRESYEQYF
.	TRBV30	TRBJ1-5	.	TGTGCCTGGAGTGTCCAAGGATCCAATCAGCCCCAGCATTTT	CAWSVQGSNQPQHF
.	TRBV2	TRBJ1-1	.	TGTGCCAGCAGTGATATAGGGGCCTCCAGTGAAGCTTTCTTT	CASSDIGASSEAFF
.	TRBV7-8	TRBJ1-1	.	TGTGCCAGCAGCAGTACAGGGATCGCTTTCTTT	CASSSTGIAFF
TRBD2	TRBV6-5	TRBJ2-7	.	TGTGCCAGCAGTTTGGGGACTAGCGCCTACGAGCAGTACTTC	CASSLGTSAYEQYF
.	TRBV27	TRBJ2-6	few	TGTGCCAGCAGGTGGGGGTCTGGGGCCAACGTCCTGACTTTC	CASRWGSGANVLTF
TRBD1	TRBV28	TRBJ2-3	few	TGTGCCAGCAGTTTCCCGGACAGGGTAGCCACAGATACGCAGTATTTT	CASSFPDRVATDTQYF
.	TRBV7-3	TRBJ1-4	.	TGCGCCAGCAGCCAGGGGTTCGGTAATGAAAAACTGTTTTTT	CASSQGFGNEKLFF
.	TRBV9	TRBJ1-6	once	TGTGCCAGCAGCGTAACCACCGGACAGAGGTATGATAATTCACCCCTCCACTTT	CASSVTTGQRYDNSPLHF